This T cell receptor (beta chain) was documented in a study of beta chain features in type 1 diabetes. General observations from the study: Within each of all four CD4+ subsets, Type 1 diabetes patients had TCRB CDR3s that were moderately but significantly shorter. Type 1 diabetes patients had VDJ junctions that carried fewer insertions and more deletions. Sampled from patients, naive, central memory and Treg TCRB repertoires appeared more similar than those sampled from healthy donors.

Every isolated RNA sample was fully reverse transcribed, so sequencing captured expressed TCRB transcripts. Deep immunoSEQ sequencing covered naive, central memory and regulatory T cell samples. Only in-frame clones appear in the TCRdb table, and some are missing; sequencing was by immunoSEQ multiplex PCR. This sample has approximately 140,000 clones, with roughly 10% found just once. The CDR3 is 16 amino acids. CDR1 and CDR2 (germline): SNHLY, FYNNEI. J lost 4 bases, V lost 2 bases, and 9 bases had no gene match. For this clone: Antigen unknown.

This TCR was sampled from a young man with type 1 diabetes. The chain employs TRBV2 and TRBJ2-7; 9 positions agree with TRBD1. The sequenced material came from central memory CD4+ T cells from blood. In DNA form, the CDR3 reads TGTGCCAGCAGTGAAAGGAGGACAGGGGATCCTTACGAGCAGTACTTC. This codes for CASSERRTGDPYEQYF.